This is a list of T cell receptor beta chains from one sample in a study of blood T cell repertoires in COVID-19. Libraries were prepared by immunoSEQ multiplex PCR; TCRdb keeps only in-frame clonotypes and omits some of them. The sample includes 310,000 or so clones, 85% to 90% of them seen just once. Material: PBMCs or T cells enriched from blood (not recorded which). The receptors were sampled from a woman younger than 30 who had recovered from COVID-19. Each CDR3 is given with its conserved first and last residue. The D gene is left open where the match is weak. Size tells how often a clone was seen (once, few, many) or the class of an expanded clone, and some rows leave it out.

V	size	D	J	CDR3	DNA
TRBV7-6	NA	NA	TRBJ1-5	CASSAVRSGGNQPQHF	TGTGCCAGCAGCGCTGTTAGATCTGGAGGCAATCAGCCCCAGCATTTT
TRBV28	NA	NA	TRBJ1-1	CASTLGGGVTEAFF	TGTGCCAGCACCCTGGGAGGGGGGGTCACTGAAGCTTTCTTT
TRBV19	NA	TRBD1	TRBJ1-4	CASSNRGTGGSEKLFF	TGTGCCAGTAGTAACCGAGGGACAGGGGGAAGCGAAAAACTGTTTTTT
TRBV21-1	NA	NA	TRBJ2-6	CASSILSAGANVLTF	TGTGCCAGCAGCATCCTCAGTGCAGGGGCCAACGTCCTGACTTTC
TRBV3-1/TRBV3-2	NA	TRBD2	TRBJ2-5	CASSPKGVSGEETQYF	TGTGCCAGCAGCCCTAAGGGGGTTAGCGGGGAAGAGACCCAGTACTTC
TRBV12-3/TRBV12-4	NA	NA	TRBJ2-5	CASTLGETQYF	TGTGCCAGCACCCTCGGGGAGACCCAGTACTTC
TRBV2	NA	NA	TRBJ1-1	CASSWAQGPPTEAFF	TGTGCCAGCAGTTGGGCTCAGGGTCCCCCGACTGAAGCTTTCTTT
TRBV19	NA	NA	TRBJ1-3	CASSTDTGTIYF	TGTGCCAGTAGTACCGACACGGGGACCATATATTTT
TRBV7-9	NA	TRBD1	TRBJ2-3	CASSLGRPGQGRTDTQYF	TGTGCCAGCAGCTTAGGGCGTCCGGGACAGGGCCGCACAGATACGCAGTATTTT
TRBV7-6	NA	NA	TRBJ2-3	CASSPWGVGAEDTQYF	TGTGCCAGCAGCCCTTGGGGCGTGGGGGCGGAGGATACGCAGTATTTT
TRBV9	once	NA	TRBJ1-1	CASSFSGTPNTEAFF	TGTGCCAGCAGCTTTTCCGGGACACCGAACACTGAAGCTTTCTTT
TRBV18	NA	NA	TRBJ2-1	CASSPLGQSNEQFF	TGTGCCAGCTCACCTTTAGGACAGAGCAATGAGCAGTTCTTC
TRBV3-1/TRBV3-2	NA	TRBD2	TRBJ2-1	CASSQAGGGYNEQFF	TGTGCCAGCAGCCAAGCCGGGGGGGGCTACAATGAGCAGTTCTTC
TRBV3-1/TRBV3-2	NA	NA	TRBJ1-1	CASSQEAGNTEAFF	TGTGCCAGCAGCCAAGAGGCGGGGAACACTGAAGCTTTCTTT
TRBV5-3	NA	TRBD1	TRBJ2-7	CARSSQRWTGGYEQYF	TGTGCCAGAAGCTCACAGCGATGGACAGGAGGCTACGAGCAGTACTTC
TRBV27	NA	NA	TRBJ2-1	CASSFDRSSYNEQFF	TGTGCCAGCAGTTTCGACAGGAGCTCCTACAATGAGCAGTTCTTC
TRBV21-1	NA	NA	TRBJ1-1	CASSKALSGNTEAFF	TGTGCCAGCAGCAAAGCGCTTTCAGGGAACACTGAAGCTTTCTTT
TRBV18	NA	NA	TRBJ2-6	CASSESGSGANVLTF	TGTGCCAGCTCGGAAAGCGGCTCTGGGGCCAACGTCCTGACTTTC
TRBV12-3/TRBV12-4	NA	TRBD1	TRBJ2-4	CASTTDRVQVQYF	TGTGCCAGCACCACCGACAGGGTCCAAGTTCAGTACTTC
TRBV3-1/TRBV3-2	NA	TRBD2	TRBJ2-3	CASSPLASTDTQYF	TGTGCCAGCAGCCCACTAGCGAGCACAGATACGCAGTATTTT
TRBV28	NA	NA	TRBJ2-2	CASSTTGSANTGELFF	TGTGCCAGCAGCACTACAGGGAGCGCGAACACCGGGGAGCTGTTTTTT
TRBV5-1	NA	TRBD1	TRBJ1-5	CASSPGQAFNQPQHF	TGCGCCAGCAGCCCGGGACAGGCCTTCAATCAGCCCCAGCATTTT
TRBV19	NA	NA	TRBJ2-7	CASSMQGVYEQYF	TGTGCCAGTAGTATGCAGGGTGTTTACGAGCAGTACTTC
TRBV5-3	few	TRBD1	TRBJ1-2	CARSKTGNYGYTF	TGTGCCAGAAGCAAGACAGGGAACTATGGCTACACCTTC
TRBV6-5	NA	TRBD1	TRBJ2-7	CASSRDRVTYEQYF	TGTGCCAGCAGCCGGGACAGGGTTACCTACGAGCAGTACTTC
TRBV5-1	few	NA	TRBJ2-5	CASSLVPGETQYF	TGCGCCAGCAGCTTGGTCCCGGGGGAGACCCAGTACTTC
TRBV19	NA	TRBD1	TRBJ2-7	CASSMDREYEQYF	TGTGCCAGTAGTATGGACAGGGAGTACGAGCAGTACTTC
TRBV7-9	NA	NA	TRBJ2-2	CASSFITGTGELFF	TGTGCCAGCAGCTTTATCACAGGCACCGGGGAGCTGTTTTTT
TRBV9	NA	TRBD1	TRBJ1-1	CASSSRDSNTEAFF	TGTGCCAGCAGCTCCCGGGACAGTAACACTGAAGCTTTCTTT
TRBV7-6	NA	TRBD1	TRBJ2-2	CASSLETGPGELFF	TGTGCCAGCAGCTTAGAGACAGGGCCCGGGGAGCTGTTTTTT
TRBV7-7	NA	NA	TRBJ1-3	CASSQGWGAGNTIYF	TGTGCTAGCAGCCAAGGATGGGGGGCTGGAAACACCATATATTTT
TRBV27	few	NA	TRBJ1-1	CASRTAIEAFF	TGTGCCAGCAGGACAGCTATCGAAGCTTTCTTT
TRBV7-3	NA	TRBD1	TRBJ1-1	CASSPPGQGFTEAFF	TGTGCCAGCAGCCCTCCGGGACAGGGGTTCACTGAAGCTTTCTTT
TRBV9	NA	TRBD1	TRBJ2-2	CASSAGGQGNTGELFF	TGTGCCAGCAGCGCCGGAGGACAGGGAAACACCGGGGAGCTGTTTTTT
TRBV30	NA	TRBD1	TRBJ1-6	CAWSGGTGTGVGNSPLHF	TGTGCCTGGAGTGGGGGAACCGGGACAGGGGTAGGAAATTCACCCCTCCACTTT
TRBV5-5	once	TRBD1	TRBJ1-2	CASSLGTGVDGYTF	TGTGCCAGCAGCCTCGGGACAGGGGTAGACGGCTACACCTTC
TRBV2	NA	NA	TRBJ1-4	CASTVEKLFF	TGTGCCAGCACGGTAGAAAAACTGTTTTTT
TRBV11-1	NA	TRBD2	TRBJ2-1	CASSIAGGPPFF	TGTGCCAGCAGCATAGCGGGGGGGCCCCCGTTCTTC
TRBV9	NA	NA	TRBJ2-7	CASSGTGLTPSYEQYF	TGTGCCAGCAGCGGGACGGGACTCACTCCTTCCTACGAGCAGTACTTC
TRBV5-6	few	TRBD2	TRBJ2-5	CASSLRTSGGARSQETQYF	TGTGCCAGCAGCTTGCGGACTAGCGGGGGGGCCCGGTCACAAGAGACCCAGTACTTC
TRBV4-1	NA	TRBD1	TRBJ1-5	CASSHIPGQGKELTQPQHF	TGCGCCAGCAGCCATATTCCGGGACAGGGGAAGGAATTAACTCAGCCCCAGCATTTT
TRBV7-8	NA	TRBD1	TRBJ2-3	CASSSQPGTDYTDTQYF	TGTGCCAGCAGCTCTCAGCCCGGGACAGATTACACAGATACGCAGTATTTT
TRBV4-1	NA	TRBD1	TRBJ2-7	CASSPPFDRGQEQYF	TGCGCCAGCAGCCCCCCTTTTGACAGGGGGCAAGAGCAGTACTTC
TRBV5-1	NA	TRBD1	TRBJ1-5	CASSLGTGSDQPQHF	TGCGCCAGCAGCTTGGGGACAGGGTCGGATCAGCCCCAGCATTTT
TRBV9	NA	NA	TRBJ2-2	CASSQTQGYTGELFF	TGTGCCAGCAGCCAAACTCAGGGGTACACCGGGGAGCTGTTTTTT
TRBV25-1	NA	TRBD1	TRBJ1-3	CASSEPRQGTGNTIYF	TGTGCCAGCAGTGAGCCGAGACAGGGGACTGGAAACACCATATATTTT
TRBV9	NA	TRBD1	TRBJ2-7	CASSLGQGHYEQYF	TGTGCCAGCAGCCTGGGACAGGGACACTACGAGCAGTACTTC
TRBV5-6	NA	TRBD1	TRBJ2-7	CASSSWGTGRHEQYF	TGTGCCAGCAGCTCCTGGGGGACAGGGCGGCACGAGCAGTACTTC
TRBV18	once	TRBD1	TRBJ1-4	CASSPGTGGAPNEKLFF	TGTGCCAGCTCACCGGGGACAGGGGGCGCACCTAATGAAAAACTGTTTTTT
TRBV13	NA	TRBD2	TRBJ2-1	CASSRLAGRSYNEQFF	TGTGCCAGCAGCCGACTAGCGGGAAGGTCCTACAATGAGCAGTTCTTC
TRBV18	NA	TRBD2	TRBJ2-4	CASRSAGGASVGSKNIQYF	TGTGCCAGCCGCTCGGCCGGGGGGGCCTCAGTGGGTTCCAAAAACATTCAGTACTTC
TRBV6-5	NA	NA	TRBJ2-2	CASREGQRNTGELFF	TGTGCCAGCAGGGAGGGACAGCGAAACACCGGGGAGCTGTTTTTT
TRBV19	NA	NA	TRBJ1-5	CASSITGGGQPQHF	TGTGCCAGTAGTATTACTGGGGGCGGTCAGCCCCAGCATTTT
TRBV7-9	NA	NA	TRBJ2-3	CASSLLAKGPDTQYF	TGTGCCAGCAGCTTATTGGCGAAGGGGCCAGATACGCAGTATTTT
TRBV14	NA	NA	TRBJ1-3	CASSQSRGAGNTIYF	TGTGCCAGCAGCCAATCCCGGGGGGCTGGAAACACCATATATTTT